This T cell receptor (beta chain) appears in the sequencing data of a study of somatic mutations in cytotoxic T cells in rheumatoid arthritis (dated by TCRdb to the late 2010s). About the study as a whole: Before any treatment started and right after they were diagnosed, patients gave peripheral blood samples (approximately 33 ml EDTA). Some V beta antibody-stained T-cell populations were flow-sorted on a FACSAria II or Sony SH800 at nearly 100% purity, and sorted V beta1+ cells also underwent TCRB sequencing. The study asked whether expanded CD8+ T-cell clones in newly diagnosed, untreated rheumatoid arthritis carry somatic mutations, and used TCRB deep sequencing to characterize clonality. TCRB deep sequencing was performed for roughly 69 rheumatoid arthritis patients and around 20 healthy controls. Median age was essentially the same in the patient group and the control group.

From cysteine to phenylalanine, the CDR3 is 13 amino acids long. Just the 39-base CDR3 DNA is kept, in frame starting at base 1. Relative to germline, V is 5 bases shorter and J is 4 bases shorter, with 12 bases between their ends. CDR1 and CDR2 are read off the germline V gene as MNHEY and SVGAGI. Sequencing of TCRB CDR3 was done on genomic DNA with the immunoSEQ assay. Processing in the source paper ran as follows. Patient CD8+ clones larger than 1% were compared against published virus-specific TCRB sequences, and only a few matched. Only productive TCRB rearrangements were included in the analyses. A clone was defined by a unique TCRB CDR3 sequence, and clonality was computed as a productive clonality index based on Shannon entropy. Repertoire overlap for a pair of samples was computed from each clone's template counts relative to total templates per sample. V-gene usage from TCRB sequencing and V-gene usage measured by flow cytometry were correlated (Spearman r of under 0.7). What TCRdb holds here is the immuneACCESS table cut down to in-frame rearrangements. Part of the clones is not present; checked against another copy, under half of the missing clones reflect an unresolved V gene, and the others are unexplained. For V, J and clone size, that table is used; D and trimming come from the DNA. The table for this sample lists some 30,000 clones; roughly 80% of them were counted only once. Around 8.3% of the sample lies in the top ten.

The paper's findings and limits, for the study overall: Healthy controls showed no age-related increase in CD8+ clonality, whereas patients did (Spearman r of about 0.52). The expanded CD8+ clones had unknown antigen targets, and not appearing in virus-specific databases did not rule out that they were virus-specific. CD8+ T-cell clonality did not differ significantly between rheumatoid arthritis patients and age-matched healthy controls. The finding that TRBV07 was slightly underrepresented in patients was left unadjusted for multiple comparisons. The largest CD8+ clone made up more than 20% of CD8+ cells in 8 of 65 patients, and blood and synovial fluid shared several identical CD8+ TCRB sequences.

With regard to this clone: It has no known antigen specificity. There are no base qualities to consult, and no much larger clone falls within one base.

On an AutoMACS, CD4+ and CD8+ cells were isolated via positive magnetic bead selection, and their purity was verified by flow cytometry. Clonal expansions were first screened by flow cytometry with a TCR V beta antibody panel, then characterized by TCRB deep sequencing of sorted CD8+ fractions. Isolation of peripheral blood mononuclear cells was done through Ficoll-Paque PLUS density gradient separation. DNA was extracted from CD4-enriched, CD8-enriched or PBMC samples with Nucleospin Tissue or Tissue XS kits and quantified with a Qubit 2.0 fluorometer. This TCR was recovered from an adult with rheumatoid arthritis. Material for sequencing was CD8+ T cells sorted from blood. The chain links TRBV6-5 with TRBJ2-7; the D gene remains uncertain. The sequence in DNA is TGTGCCAGCAGTCCCGGACCTGCTTACGAGCAGTACTTC. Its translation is CASSPGPAYEQYF.